This TCR beta chain appears in the sequencing data of a study of OX40 agonist ivuxolimab in advanced cancers. The germline V gene encodes CDR1 SGDLS and CDR2 YYNGEE. The V gene end was trimmed by 1 base and the J gene end by 7 bases; junction bases not matched to a gene: 1. CDR3 size: 14 residues. Clones were read by immunoSEQ multiplex PCR, and TCRdb kept only the in-frame ones, dropping some. Altogether about 76,000 clones are present, around 84% being singletons, with the ten largest covering 2.5%. This clonotype was obtained from an adult with an advanced solid tumor such as melanoma, head and neck, liver or kidney cancer. V and J are TRBV9 and TRBJ1-4; TRBD1 aligns across 10 bases. The input for sequencing was CD4+ or CD8+ T cells sorted from blood, taken in a trial of the OX40 agonist ivuxolimab. In nucleotides, the CDR3 is TGTGCCAGCAGCGTACGGACAGGGGGTGAAAAACTGTTTTTT. Amino acid sequence: CASSVRTGGEKLFF.